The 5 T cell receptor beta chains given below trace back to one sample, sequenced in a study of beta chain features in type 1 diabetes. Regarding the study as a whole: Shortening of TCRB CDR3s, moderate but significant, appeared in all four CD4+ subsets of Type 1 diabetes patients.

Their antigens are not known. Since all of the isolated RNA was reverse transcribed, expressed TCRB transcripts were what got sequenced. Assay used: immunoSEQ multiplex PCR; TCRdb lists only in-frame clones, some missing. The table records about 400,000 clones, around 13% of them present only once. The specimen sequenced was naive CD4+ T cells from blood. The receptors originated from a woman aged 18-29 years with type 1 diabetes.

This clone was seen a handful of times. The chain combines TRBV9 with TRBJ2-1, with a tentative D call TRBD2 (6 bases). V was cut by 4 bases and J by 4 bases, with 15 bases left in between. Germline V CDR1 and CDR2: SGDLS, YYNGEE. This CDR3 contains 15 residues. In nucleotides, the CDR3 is TGTGCCAGCAGCTTGACCGGGACTTCTTACAATGAGCAGTTCTTC. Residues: CASSLTGTSYNEQFF.

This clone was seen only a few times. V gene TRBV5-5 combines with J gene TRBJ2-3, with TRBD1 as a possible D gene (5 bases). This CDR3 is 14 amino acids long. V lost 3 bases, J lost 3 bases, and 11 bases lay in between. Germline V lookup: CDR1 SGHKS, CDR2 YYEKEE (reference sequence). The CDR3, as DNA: TGTGCCAGCAGCTACGGTCCAGGGACAGATACGCAGTATTTT. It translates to CASSYGPGTDTQYF. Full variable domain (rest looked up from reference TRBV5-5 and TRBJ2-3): DAGVTQSPTHLIKTRGQQVTLRCSPISGHKSVSWYQQVLGQGPQFIFQYYEKEERGRGNFPDRFSARQFPNYSSELNVNALLLGDSALYLCASSYGPGTDTQYFGPGTRLTVL.

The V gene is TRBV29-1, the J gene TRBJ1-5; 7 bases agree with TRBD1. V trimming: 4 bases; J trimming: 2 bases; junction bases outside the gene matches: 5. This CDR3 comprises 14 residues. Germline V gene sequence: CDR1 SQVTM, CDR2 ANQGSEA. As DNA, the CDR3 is TGCAGCGTTGTTAAGGGGGCAGGCAATCAGCCCCAGCATTTT. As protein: CSVVKGAGNQPQHF. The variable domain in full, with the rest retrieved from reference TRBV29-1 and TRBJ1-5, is SAVISQKPSRDICQRGTSLTIQCQVDSQVTMMFWYRQQPGQSLTLIATANQGSEATYESGFVIDKFPISRPNLTFSTLTVSNMSPEDSSIYLCSVVKGAGNQPQHFGDGTRLSIL.

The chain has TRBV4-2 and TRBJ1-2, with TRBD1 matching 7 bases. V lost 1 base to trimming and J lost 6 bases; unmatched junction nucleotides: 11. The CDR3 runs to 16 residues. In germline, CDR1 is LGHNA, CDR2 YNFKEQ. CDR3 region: CASSQAPGQSLDGYTF. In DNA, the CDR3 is TGTGCCAGCAGCCAAGCTCCGGGACAGAGTTTAGATGGCTACACCTTC.

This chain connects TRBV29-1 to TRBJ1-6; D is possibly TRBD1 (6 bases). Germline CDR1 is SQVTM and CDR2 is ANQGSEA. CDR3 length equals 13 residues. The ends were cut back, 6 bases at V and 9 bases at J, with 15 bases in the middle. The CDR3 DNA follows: TGCAGCGTGAGCAGGGGTCAGGGTTCACCCCTCCACTTT. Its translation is CSVSRGQGSPLHF.